This section outlines one TCR beta chain sequence together with its context. The data are from a study of CD8 T cells in Susac syndrome. The CDR3 contains 14 residues. Germline loops: CDR1 MNHEY, CDR2 SVGAGI. The germline V and J ends were trimmed by 8 bases and 2 bases, with 14 bases remaining between them. RNA in amounts of roughly 0.5 to 1 ug was reverse transcribed with random hexamers. TCRdb re-called the immunoSEQ multiplex PCR reads through MiXCR, storing one row per CDR3 protein. The sample carries about 85,000 distinct CDR3 sequences, about 93% recorded once. Sequenced: CD8+ T cells from PBMCs. The chain has TRBV6-5 and TRBJ2-3, with D hard to call. The sequence was collected from a human donor in good health. CDR3 protein: CASQFGGTTDTQYF. CDR3 coding DNA: TGTGCCAGCCAGTTCGGCGGAACCACAGATACGCAGTATTTT.